The 22 T cell receptor beta chains below were found in one sample sequenced in a study of blood T cells in healthy people across ages. For the second PCR, which ran for roughly 7 to 11 cycles, a sample-barcoded 5' primer and a J-beta primer mix were used. From the 5' RACE reads, TCRdb called clonotypes with MiXCR, one entry per CDR3 protein. Among some 1.7 million distinct CDR3 sequences, roughly 27% were seen once, and the ten largest hold 7.7%. The sequenced material came from blood. The source of these receptors is a woman in her 30s in good health.

The chain carries TRBV4-3 and TRBJ2-2, with D tentatively TRBD2 (6 bases). V was clipped by 0 bases and J by 3 bases, with 17 bases between them. CDR3 length: 18 residues. Germline CDR1 is LGHNA and CDR2 is YSLEER. The CDR3, as DNA: TGCGCCAGCAGCCAAGAGAGGACGGGAGATCTGGACACCGGGGAGCTGTTTTTT. This sequence encodes CASSQERTGDLDTGELFF.

This clonotype was observed a few times. The chain joins TRBV2 to TRBJ1-2; TRBD1 agrees at 7 bases. The germline V gene encodes CDR1 SNHLY and CDR2 FYNNEI. CDR3 length equals 12 residues. The ends lost 8 bases at V and 7 bases at J; junction bases unmatched: 7. The CDR3 nucleotides are TGTGCCAGCCGCCCGGAGGGGGCTGGCTACACCTTC. It yields the protein CASRPEGAGYTF.

The rearrangement uses TRBV18 and TRBJ1-1; D remains ambiguous. Germline lookup yields CDR1 KGHSH and CDR2 LQKENI. Trimming removed 2 bases at V and 4 bases at J, with 26 bases between. This CDR3 is built from 19 residues. CDR3 sequence reads: CASSPLIRAVVGAGTEAFF. The CDR3 region has the DNA TGTGCCAGCTCACCATTGATAAGGGCGGTCGTGGGCGCGGGCACTGAAGCTTTCTTT.

This clonotype was found a few times. The V and J genes are TRBV10-3 and TRBJ2-1; D may be TRBD1 (6 bases). The V end lost 2 bases, the J end lost 5 bases, and 16 bases lay between the germline ends. CDR1 is ENHRY, CDR2 SYGVKD, per germline. This CDR3 comprises 16 residues. The CDR3 sequence: CAISETPDRLNNEQFF. In DNA form, the CDR3 reads TGTGCCATCAGTGAGACCCCCGACAGGCTGAACAATGAGCAGTTCTTC.

This clonotype was observed a few times. The chain links TRBV20-1 to TRBJ2-7, with a weak D call TRBD1 (5 bases). CDR1 and CDR2 from the germline V gene are DFQATT and SNEGSKA (reference sequence). The germline V and J ends were trimmed by 3 bases and 4 bases, with 13 bases remaining between them. The CDR3 runs 13 residues. CDR3 residues: CSASETALYEQYF. CDR3 nucleotide sequence: TGCAGTGCTAGTGAGACAGCTCTGTACGAGCAGTACTTC.

The rearrangement links TRBV7-2 to TRBJ1-4, with a possible D match to TRBD1 (6 bases). V lost 3 bases and J 0 bases, leaving 11 bases between the germline ends. This CDR3 comprises 16 residues. Germline CDR1 is SGHTA and CDR2 is FQGNSA. The CDR3 region is CASSLVTGTTNEKLFF. In DNA, the CDR3 is TGTGCCAGCAGCTTGGTTACAGGGACAACTAATGAAAAACTGTTTTTT.

The chain recombines TRBV4-3 with TRBJ2-2, with 15 bases matching TRBD2. This CDR3 spans 20 amino acids. The germline gives CDR1 LGHNA, CDR2 YSLEER. V was pared by 0 bases and J by 1 base, with 6 bases of the junction left unmatched. The DNA for the CDR3 is TGCGCCAGCAGCCAAGATAAACCGGGACTAGCGGGAGGGAACACCGGGGAGCTGTTTTTT. Its protein product is CASSQDKPGLAGGNTGELFF.

The rearrangement uses TRBV5-1 and TRBJ2-5; D call uncertain. The CDR3 length is 12 residues. The V and J ends lost 7 bases and 4 bases respectively, with 11 bases between them. The V gene's germline CDR1 is SGHRS and CDR2 YFSETQ. The CDR3 reads CASHDPGETQYF. The CDR3 region has the DNA TGCGCCAGCCACGACCCAGGAGAGACCCAGTACTTC.

The rearrangement joins TRBV7-9 to TRBJ2-1, with 9 bases fitting TRBD2. Looked up from germline, CDR1 is SEHNR and CDR2 is FQNEAQ (reference sequence). V lost 1 base and J lost 6; bases outside the gene matches: 7. The CDR3 covers 16 residues. The CDR3 sequence is CASSLGGTSYLNEQFF. CDR3 DNA sequence: TGTGCCAGCAGCTTAGGGGGGACTAGCTATCTCAATGAGCAGTTCTTC.

This clonotype was detected a few times. V usage is TRBV5-4 and J usage is TRBJ2-3, with 12 bases lining up with TRBD2. This CDR3 is 17 amino acids long. Trimming cost V 2 bases and J 7 bases; bases outside gene matches: 11. From germline, CDR1 is SGHNT and CDR2 YYREEE (reference sequence). CDR3 residues: CASSLYQTSGGGNTQYF. CDR3 nucleotides: TGTGCCAGCAGCTTATACCAGACTAGCGGGGGAGGGAATACGCAGTATTTT.

This clonotype was counted many times. The V call is TRBV27, the J call TRBJ1-2, with D unclear. Looked up from germline, CDR1 is MNHEY and CDR2 is SMNVEV (reference sequence). V was clipped by 4 bases and J by 0 bases, with 6 bases between them. The CDR3 loop spans 13 amino acids. CDR3 sequence reads: CASSWAANYGYTF. The CDR3 DNA sequence: TGTGCCAGCAGTTGGGCAGCTAACTATGGCTACACCTTC.

The rearrangement links TRBV5-1 to TRBJ1-1; D not certain. The length of the CDR3 is 13 residues. Trimming took 6 bases from V and 1 from J, leaving 10 bases between them. Germline CDR1 is SGHRS and CDR2 is YFSETQ. This chain's CDR3 is CASNSPGNTEAFF. The DNA of the CDR3 is TGCGCCAGCAACTCCCCCGGGAACACTGAAGCTTTCTTT.

The chain has TRBV7-9 and TRBJ2-1; 13 bases fit TRBD2. The germline V gene has CDR1 SEHNR and CDR2 FQNEAQ (reference sequence). This CDR3 comprises 17 residues. J was trimmed by 0 bases and V by 4 bases; bases with no gene match: 3. In DNA, the CDR3 is TGTGCCAGCAGCTCCGGACTAGCGGGGGCCTCCTACAATGAGCAGTTCTTC. It codes for CASSSGLAGASYNEQFF. Full variable domain (rest looked up from reference TRBV7-9 and TRBJ2-1): DTGVSQNPRHKITKRGQNVTFRCDPISEHNRLYWYRQTLGQGPEFLTYFQNEAQLEKSRLLSDRFSAERPKGSFSTLEIQRTEQGDSAMYLCASSSGLAGASYNEQFFGPGTRLTVL.

Comments on this clonotype: A much larger clone lies a single base off, so this may be a read error. As DNA, the CDR3 is TGTGCCAGCAGTCCCCGTCTACCCTACGAGCAGTTCTTC. Translation gives CASSPRLPYEQFF. V gene TRBV7-2 combines with J gene TRBJ2-1; the D is unclear. The germline V gene has CDR1 SGHTA and CDR2 FQGNSA. Trimming cost V 6 bases and J 10 bases, with 16 bases left between them. The CDR3 sequence is 13 residues long.

V usage is TRBV30 and J usage is TRBJ2-3, with 7 bases matching TRBD1. Losses at the gene ends were 6 bases for V and 0 bases for J; bases not matched to a gene: 6. The CDR3 has 14 amino acids. Germline V gives CDR1 GTSNPN, CDR2 SVGIG (reference sequence). The CDR3: CACGTAKSTDTQYF. DNA of the CDR3: TGTGCCTGCGGGACAGCGAAGAGCACAGATACGCAGTATTTT.

This clonotype was counted only a few times. The gene calls are TRBV12-3 or TRBV12-4 and TRBJ1-1; D remains unclear. The CDR3 runs to 14 residues. The V gene lost 3 bases and the J gene lost 4 bases, with 12 bases spanning the gap. The CDR3 DNA sequence: TGTGCCAGCAGTTTGTCGGCAGGAAGCACTGAAGCTTTCTTT. Protein product: CASSLSAGSTEAFF.

The V call is TRBV3-1, the J call TRBJ1-5; TRBD1 aligns across 7 bases. From germline, CDR1 is LGHDT and CDR2 YNNKEL (reference sequence). J gave up 6 bases and V 0 bases, and 5 bases lay outside the gene matches. The CDR3 covers 15 residues. The CDR3 reads CASSQDPTGSQPQHF. The CDR3 DNA reads as TGTGCCAGCAGCCAAGACCCGACAGGGAGTCAGCCCCAGCATTTT.

This chain links TRBV7-2 with TRBJ2-3, with 11 bases aligning to TRBD2. The germline V gene has CDR1 SGHTA and CDR2 FQGNSA. The CDR3 totals 16 residues. V trimming: 7 bases; J trimming: 3 bases; junction bases outside the gene matches: 9. Written as DNA, the CDR3 is TGTGCCAGCACAGTAGGACTAGCGGGTACGACAGATACGCAGTATTTT. Protein product: CASTVGLAGTTDTQYF.

The CDR3 loop reads CASRSGTGRSSLHF. The CDR3 nucleotides read TGCGCCAGCAGATCCGGGACAGGGCGCTCATCCCTCCACTTT. The chain recombines TRBV5-1 with TRBJ1-6; 9 nucleotides line up with TRBD1. Trimming took 5 bases from V and 14 from J; bases not matched to a gene: 11. The CDR3 spans 14 residues. Looked up from germline, CDR1 is SGHRS and CDR2 is YFSETQ.

The rearrangement uses TRBV12-3 or TRBV12-4 and TRBJ2-1, with D tentatively TRBD2 (5 bases). Trimming cost V 5 bases and J 15 bases, with 20 bases left between them. CDR3 length: 13 residues. CDR3 sequence: CASSRTSPPLLFF. In nucleotides, the CDR3 is TGTGCCAGCAGTCGGACTTCCCCCCCACTTTTGTTCTTC.

A few counts support this clonotype. The chain carries TRBV28 and TRBJ1-5; 8 bases fit TRBD1. V trimming: 2 bases; J trimming: 4 bases; junction bases outside the gene matches: 7. This CDR3 has 16 residues. Looked up from germline, CDR1 is MDHEN and CDR2 is SYDVKM. This CDR3 is CASSLASGQGNQPQHF. CDR3 nucleotide sequence: TGTGCCAGCAGTTTAGCTAGCGGACAGGGAAATCAGCCCCAGCATTTT.

The CDR3 bases are TGTGCCAGCAGCACATTGGGGGTCTCCTACAATGAGCAGTTCTTC. This sequence encodes CASSTLGVSYNEQFF. This sequence joins TRBV9 and TRBJ2-1; D may correspond to TRBD1 or TRBD2 (5 bases each). Trimming shortened V by 4 bases and J by 0 bases, and 11 bases separated the two germline ends. Germline V CDR1 and CDR2: SGDLS, YYNGEE. The CDR3 length is 15 residues.